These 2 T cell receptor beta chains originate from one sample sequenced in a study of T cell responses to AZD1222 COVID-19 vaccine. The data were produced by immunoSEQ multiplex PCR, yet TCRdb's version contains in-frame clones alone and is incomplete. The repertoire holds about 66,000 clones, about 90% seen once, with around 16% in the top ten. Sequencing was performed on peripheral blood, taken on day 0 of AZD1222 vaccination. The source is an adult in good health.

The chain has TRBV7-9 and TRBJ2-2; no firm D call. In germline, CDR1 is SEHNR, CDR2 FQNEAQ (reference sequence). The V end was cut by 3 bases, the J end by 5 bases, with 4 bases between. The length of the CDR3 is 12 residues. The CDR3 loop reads CASSLTTGELFF. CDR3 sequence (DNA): TGTGCCAGCAGCTTGACGACCGGGGAGCTGTTTTTT.

Here the CDR3 reads CASNPEGTNTFGNAEAFF. The CDR3 coding sequence is TGTGCCAGCAACCCAGAGGGGACAAACACTTTTGGTAACGCTGAAGCTTTCTTT. The rearrangement uses TRBV21-1 and TRBJ1-1; the DNA was not compared with TRBD1, the D call given in the table. TRBV21-1 is given as a pseudogene. CDR3 length: 18 amino acids.